This T cell receptor (beta chain) derives from a study of OX40 agonist ivuxolimab in advanced cancers. Study at large: Averaging about 60 years in age, with a range of about 23 to 80, the cohort was 80% to 90% male. Antecedent anti-PD-1, anti-PD-L1 or anti-CTLA-4 therapy was permissible, with roughly 40% having received some.

The CDR3 is 14 residues long. The germline V and J ends were trimmed by 4 bases and 6 bases, with 13 bases remaining between them. The V gene's germline CDR1 is SGHNT and CDR2 YYREEE (reference sequence). Profiling relied on immunoSEQ multiplex PCR, and the TCRdb table lists in-frame clones only, not all of them. Here the sample spans more than 85,000 clones, roughly four fifths being singletons. The sequence derives from an adult with an advanced solid tumor such as melanoma, head and neck, liver or kidney cancer. The chain uses TRBV5-4 and TRBJ2-2, with D tentatively TRBD1 (7 bases). The source material was CD4+ or CD8+ T cells sorted from blood, sampled in a trial of the OX40 agonist ivuxolimab. CDR3 sequence reads: CASSRRGPAGELFF. CDR3 nucleotides: TGTGCCAGCAGCCGGAGGGGGCCGGCCGGGGAGCTGTTTTTT.